This T cell receptor (beta chain) was recorded in a study of blood T cells in healthy people across ages. Points from the study as a whole: PBMCs were not sorted, which prevented a conclusive comparison of naive versus antigen-experienced cells. Whereas aged donors had fewer naive CD4+ cells, long-lived donors had more of them and higher diversity.

PCR was performed a second time for about 6 to 12 cycles using a sample-barcoded 5' primer and a J-beta primer mix. TCRdb reanalysed the 5' RACE reads using MiXCR and keeps one entry per CDR3 protein. The table has about 1.5 million distinct CDR3 sequences, approximately 43% seen once. This clonotype was seen many times. What it binds is unknown. Per germline, CDR1 SEHNR and CDR2 FQNEAQ (reference sequence). The CDR3 is made up of 14 amino acids. V shed 7 bases, J shed 1 base, and the junction held 6 bases outside the gene matches. The rearrangement links TRBV7-9 to TRBJ2-5, with TRBD1 identical over 7 bases. The sequencing sample was made of blood. The source is a woman younger than 30 in good health. This CDR3 is CASTKDRAQETQYF. The CDR3 region has the DNA TGTGCCAGCACCAAAGACAGGGCCCAAGAGACCCAGTACTTC.